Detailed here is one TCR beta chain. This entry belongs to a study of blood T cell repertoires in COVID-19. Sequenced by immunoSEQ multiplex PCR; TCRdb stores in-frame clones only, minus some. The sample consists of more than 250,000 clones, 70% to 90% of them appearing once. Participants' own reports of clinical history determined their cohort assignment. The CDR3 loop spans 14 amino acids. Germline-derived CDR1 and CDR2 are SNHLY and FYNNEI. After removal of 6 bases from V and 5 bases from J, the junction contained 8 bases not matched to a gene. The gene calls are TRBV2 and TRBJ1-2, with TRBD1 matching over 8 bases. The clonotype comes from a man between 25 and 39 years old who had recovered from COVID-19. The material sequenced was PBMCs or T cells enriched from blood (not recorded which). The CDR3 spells CASSHKRTGYGYTF. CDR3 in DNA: TGTGCCAGCAGCCACAAACGGACAGGGTATGGCTACACCTTC.